These 21 T cell receptor beta chains were sequenced from one sample in a study of shared clonotypes between healthy human individuals. TCRdb keeps only in-frame clones here, not all; method: immunoSEQ multiplex PCR. The table includes 2.3 million or so clones, 80% to 95% detected once. Specimen: naive CD4+ T cells from PBMCs. Subset described: CD45RA+ positively selected. The source of these receptors is a man aged 18-30 years in good health. Some clones in this sample may be carry-over from other donors' samples.

The V and J genes are TRBV5-1 and TRBJ1-4, with 7 bases identical to TRBD1. CDR1 and CDR2 from the germline V gene are SGHRS and YFSETQ. The V and J ends lost 1 base and 15 bases, in that order; junction bases with no gene match: 9. This CDR3 has 13 residues. This chain's CDR3 is CASSLNQGGPLFF. CDR3 in DNA: TGCGCCAGCAGCTTGAACCAGGGGGGCCCCTTGTTTTTT.

The rearrangement uses TRBV9 and TRBJ1-3; no reliable D call. V was shortened by 0 bases and J by 4 bases, with 11 bases between the two germline ends. This CDR3 comprises 15 residues. Germline V gene lookup returns CDR1 SGDLS and CDR2 YYNGEE. For the CDR3, the DNA is TGTGCCAGCAGCGTAGGCCAAACGGGAGGAAACACCATATATTTT. It codes for CASSVGQTGGNTIYF. The variable domain in full, with the rest retrieved from reference TRBV9 and TRBJ1-3, is DSGVTQTPKHLITATGQRVTLRCSPRSGDLSVYWYQQSLDQGLQFLIQYYNGEERAKGNILERFSAQQFPDLHSELNLSSLELGDSALYFCASSVGQTGGNTIYFGEGSWLTVV.

As concerns this clone: Other nucleotide sequences in the sample specify the same CDR3. The V and J genes are TRBV28 and TRBJ2-7; 8 nucleotides align to TRBD1. V trimming: 6 bases; J trimming: 2 bases; junction bases outside the gene matches: 3. Per the germline V gene, CDR1 is MDHEN and CDR2 is SYDVKM. The CDR3 runs 13 residues. CDR3 coding DNA: TGTGCCAGCAGGCGGACAGGGCCCTACGAGCAGTACTTC. This encodes CASRRTGPYEQYF.

This chain joins TRBV7-9 and TRBJ2-5; D call uncertain. This CDR3 region has 14 residues. The V end lost 3 bases, the J end lost 3 bases, and 11 bases lay between the germline ends. Germline V lookup: CDR1 SEHNR, CDR2 FQNEAQ (reference sequence). In DNA form, the CDR3 reads TGTGCCAGCAGCTTGACCCTCCGGGAAGAGACCCAGTACTTC. It encodes CASSLTLREETQYF.

As for this clone: Distinct nucleotide sequences in the sample also encode this CDR3. The CDR3 protein is CAWSGSVSNQPQHF. As DNA, the CDR3 is TGTGCCTGGAGTGGAAGCGTTAGCAATCAGCCCCAGCATTTT. This rearrangement joins TRBV30 to TRBJ1-5; D gene uncertain. The CDR3 length is 14 residues. The V end lost 1 base, the J end lost 0 bases, and 7 bases lay between the germline ends. The germline gives CDR1 GTSNPN, CDR2 SVGIG (reference sequence).

The chain combines TRBV19 with TRBJ1-5; D perhaps matches TRBD1 (5 bases). Trimming left V 4 bases short and J 4 bases short, with 14 bases between. CDR1 is LNHDA and CDR2 is SQIVND in the germline V gene (reference sequence). The CDR3 has 15 amino acids. CDR3 nucleotide sequence: TGTGCCAGTAGTACCCCGGGACTAGGGAATCAGCCCCAGCATTTT. As protein: CASSTPGLGNQPQHF.

The gene calls are TRBV4-1 and TRBJ2-7, with TRBD1 identical over 9 bases. The germline gives CDR1 MGHRA, CDR2 YSYEKL. V lost 4 bases to trimming and J lost 2 bases; unmatched junction nucleotides: 6. The CDR3 sequence is 15 residues long. Here the CDR3 DNA reads TGCGCCAGCAGCCGGGGGACAGGGAGAGCCTACGAGCAGTACTTC. It is translated as CASSRGTGRAYEQYF.

V gene TRBV30 combines with J gene TRBJ2-5; 9 nucleotides agree with TRBD1. CDR1 GTSNPN and CDR2 SVGIG come from the germline V gene (reference sequence). The J segment lost 4 bases and the V segment lost 2 bases, leaving 5 bases of the junction unmatched. The CDR3 consists of 14 residues. CDR3 nucleotide sequence: TGTGCCTGGAGTTGGGGACAGGGTAGAGAGACCCAGTACTTC. This translates into CAWSWGQGRETQYF.

This clone was detected once. This chain links TRBV7-3 with TRBJ1-2, with D possibly being TRBD1 (5 bases). The CDR3 is 15 residues long. V was trimmed by 5 bases and J by 0 bases, leaving 13 bases between them. Germline-derived CDR1 and CDR2 are SGHTA and FQGTGA. The CDR3: CASSLGEGSNYGYTF. In DNA form, the CDR3 reads TGTGCCAGCAGCCTAGGGGAGGGTTCTAACTATGGCTACACCTTC.

The V and J genes are TRBV5-4 and TRBJ1-1, with D possibly TRBD1 on 6 matching bases. Per the germline V gene, CDR1 is SGHNT and CDR2 is YYREEE (reference sequence). This CDR3 has 14 residues. V lost 0 bases and J 5 bases, leaving 11 bases between the germline ends. This CDR3 reads CASSLDRVITEAFF. The DNA of the CDR3 is TGTGCCAGCAGCTTGGACAGGGTTATAACTGAAGCTTTCTTT.

This chain links TRBV7-6 with TRBJ2-7; D possibly corresponds to TRBD1 (7 bases). V lost 4 bases and J 3 bases, leaving 13 bases between the germline ends. This CDR3 is 14 amino acids long. Germline V lookup: CDR1 SGHVS, CDR2 FNYEAQ. In DNA form, the CDR3 reads TGTGCCAGCAGCTCCGCGGGACAGTTCTACGAGCAGTACTTC. It yields the protein CASSSAGQFYEQYF.

This clone showed up just once. This chain uses TRBV6-1 with TRBJ2-7; maybe TRBD2 (6 bases). V was clipped by 5 bases and J by 3 bases, with 17 bases between them. From germline, CDR1 is MNHNS and CDR2 SASEGT. This CDR3 region has 15 residues. CDR3 nucleotide sequence: TGTGCCAGCAGTTCCCTGGCGGGGCTCGACTACGAGCAGTACTTC. Its protein product is CASSSLAGLDYEQYF.

Notes on this clone: The identical CDR3 is also encoded by other nucleotide sequences in the sample. The chain uses TRBV7-9 and TRBJ2-5; D tentatively reads TRBD1 or TRBD2 (5 bases each). Per the germline V gene, CDR1 is SEHNR and CDR2 is FQNEAQ (reference sequence). With 3 bases removed from V and 5 bases from J, the gap between germline ends came to 10 bases. This CDR3 spans 13 amino acids. CDR3 loop: CASSLQGRETQYF. The CDR3 DNA reads as TGTGCCAGCAGCTTGCAGGGACGGGAGACCCAGTACTTC.

This clone is a singleton in its sample. The chain employs TRBV11-2 and TRBJ2-3, with 16 nucleotides matching TRBD2. The germline CDR1 and CDR2 sequences are SGHAT and FQNNGV. This CDR3 comprises 17 residues. V lost 5 bases, J lost 5 bases, and 7 bases stayed unmatched. CDR3 in DNA: TGTGCCAGCAGCATCGGGACTAGCGGGAGGGCGATAGATACGCAGTATTTT. Protein: CASSIGTSGRAIDTQYF.

The V gene is TRBV6-5, the J gene TRBJ2-2, with D unresolved. V was pared by 6 bases and J by 5 bases, with 13 bases between. CDR3 length: 14 amino acids. Germline CDR1 is MNHEY and CDR2 is SVGAGI. This CDR3 is CASRGPLGTGELFF. The CDR3 DNA reads as TGTGCCAGCAGAGGGCCCCTAGGGACCGGGGAGCTGTTTTTT.

This rearrangement joins TRBV28 to TRBJ2-1; 9 nucleotides line up with TRBD2. The CDR3 totals 17 residues. Germline CDR1 is MDHEN and CDR2 is SYDVKM. Trimming removed 8 bases from V and 7 bases from J; junction bases left unmatched: 18. The CDR3 protein is CASRTEAGLAGLNEQFF. In DNA form, the CDR3 reads TGTGCCAGCCGCACTGAAGCAGGGCTAGCGGGATTAAATGAGCAGTTCTTC.

V usage is TRBV18 and J usage is TRBJ2-6, with TRBD1 matching 7 bases. CDR1 and CDR2 from the germline V gene are KGHSH and LQKENI. J was trimmed by 1 base and V by 1 base; bases with no gene match: 10. This CDR3 has 19 amino acids. This CDR3 reads CASSPLPGQLLSGANVLTF. In DNA form, the CDR3 reads TGTGCCAGCTCACCACTACCGGGACAGCTCCTTTCTGGGGCCAACGTCCTGACTTTC. Drawing the rest from reference TRBV18 and TRBJ2-6, the complete variable domain is NAGVMQNPRHLVRRRGQEARLRCSPMKGHSHVYWYRQLPEEGLKFMVYLQKENIIDESGMPKERFSAEFPKEGPSILRIQQVVRGDSAAYFCASSPLPGQLLSGANVLTFGAGSRLTVL.

The chain couples TRBV7-9 to TRBJ2-6; D gene uncertain. CDR3 length equals 14 residues. V dropped 5 bases and J dropped 2 bases, with 7 bases sitting between them. In germline, CDR1 is SEHNR, CDR2 FQNEAQ (reference sequence). CDR3 nucleotide sequence: TGTGCCAGCAGCGACAATGCTGGGGCCAACGTCCTGACTTTC. As protein: CASSDNAGANVLTF.

This chain uses TRBV9 with TRBJ1-5, with D maybe TRBD1 (5 bases). CDR1 SGDLS and CDR2 YYNGEE come from the germline V gene. V was clipped by 0 bases and J by 7 bases, with 11 bases between them. CDR3 length: 14 residues. CDR3 residues: CASSVGRAGQPQHF. DNA for the CDR3: TGTGCCAGCAGCGTAGGCAGGGCGGGCCAGCCCCAGCATTTT.

The chain is built from TRBV7-8 and TRBJ1-1; D is unresolved. The CDR3 consists of 14 residues. Germline V CDR1 and CDR2: SGHVS, FQNEAQ. The ends were cut back, 7 bases at V and 4 bases at J, with 16 bases in the middle. CDR3 amino acids: CASNPGISGTEAFF. The CDR3 coding sequence is TGTGCCAGCAACCCCGGCATTTCGGGCACTGAAGCTTTCTTT.

The V gene is TRBV7-9, the J gene TRBJ2-7; D gene ambiguous. This CDR3 is built from 14 residues. Trimming left V 5 bases short and J 2 bases short, with 13 bases between. Germline CDR1 and CDR2: SEHNR and FQNEAQ (reference sequence). Here the CDR3 DNA reads TGTGCCAGCAGCCGGACCGAGCGACCCTACGAGCAGTACTTC. It translates to CASSRTERPYEQYF.